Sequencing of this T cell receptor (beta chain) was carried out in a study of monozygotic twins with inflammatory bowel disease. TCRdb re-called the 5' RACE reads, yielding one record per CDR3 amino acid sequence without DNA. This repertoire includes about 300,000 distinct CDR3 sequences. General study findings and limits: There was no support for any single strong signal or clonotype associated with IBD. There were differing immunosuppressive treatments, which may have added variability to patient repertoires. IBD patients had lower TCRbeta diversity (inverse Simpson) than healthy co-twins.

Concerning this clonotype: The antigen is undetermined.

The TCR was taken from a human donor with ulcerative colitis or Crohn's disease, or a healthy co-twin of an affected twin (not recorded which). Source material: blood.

This CDR3 is CASSLHGGSQETQYF. This sequence joins TRBV12-3 or TRBV12-4 and TRBJ2-5. CDR3 size: 15 residues.